This TCR beta chain was profiled in a study of human T cells and chemical hapten exposure. This clonotype appeared many times. Via MiXCR, TCRdb re-called the RACE reads, giving one row per CDR3 protein. The sample lists 380,000 or so distinct CDR3 sequences, approximately 5% occurring once. The germline V and J ends were trimmed by 0 bases and 4 bases, with 15 bases remaining between them. The CDR3 totals 16 residues. CDR1 is MGHRA and CDR2 is YSYEKL in the germline V gene. The time point is: pre-sensitization, week 0. Treatment reported: therapeutic diphenylcyclopropenone sensitization with weekly scalp DPC.

The rearrangement joins TRBV4-1 to TRBJ2-5, with D possibly being TRBD1 (5 bases). Sequences were derived from whole blood, sampled in connection with sensitization to the hapten diphenylcyclopropenone (DPC). The sequence was collected from a woman between 18 and 29 years old with alopecia areata. Some clones in this sample may be carry-over from other donors' samples. CDR3 bases: TGCGCCAGCAGCCAAGAAGGGGTGGGGCCTTCAGAGACCCAGTACTTC. Translation gives CASSQEGVGPSETQYF.